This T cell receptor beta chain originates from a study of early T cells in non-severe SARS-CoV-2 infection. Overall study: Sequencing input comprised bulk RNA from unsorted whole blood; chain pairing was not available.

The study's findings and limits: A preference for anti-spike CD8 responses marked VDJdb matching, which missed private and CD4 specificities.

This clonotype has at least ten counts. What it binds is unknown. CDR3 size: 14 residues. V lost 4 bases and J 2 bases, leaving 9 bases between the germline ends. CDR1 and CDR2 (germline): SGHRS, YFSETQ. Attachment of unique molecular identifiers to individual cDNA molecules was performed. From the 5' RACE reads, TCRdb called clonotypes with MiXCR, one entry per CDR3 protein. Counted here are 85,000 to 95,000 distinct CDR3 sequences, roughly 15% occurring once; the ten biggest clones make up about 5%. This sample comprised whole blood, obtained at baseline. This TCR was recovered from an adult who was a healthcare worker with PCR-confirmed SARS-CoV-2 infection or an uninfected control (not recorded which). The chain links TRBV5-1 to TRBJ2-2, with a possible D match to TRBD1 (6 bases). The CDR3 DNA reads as TGCGCCAGCAGCCTGGGACACAACACCGGGGAGCTGTTTTTT. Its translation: CASSLGHNTGELFF.